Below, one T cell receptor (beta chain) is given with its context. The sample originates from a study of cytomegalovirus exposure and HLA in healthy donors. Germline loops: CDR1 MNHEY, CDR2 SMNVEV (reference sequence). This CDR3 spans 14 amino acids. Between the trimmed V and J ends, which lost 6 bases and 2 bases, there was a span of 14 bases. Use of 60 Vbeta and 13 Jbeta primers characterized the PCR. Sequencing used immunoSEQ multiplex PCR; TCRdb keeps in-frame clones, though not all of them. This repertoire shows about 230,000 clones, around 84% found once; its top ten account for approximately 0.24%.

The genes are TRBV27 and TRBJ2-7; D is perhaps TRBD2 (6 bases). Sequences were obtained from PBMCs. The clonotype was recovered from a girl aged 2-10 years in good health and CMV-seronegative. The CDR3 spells CASRTSRGAYEQYF. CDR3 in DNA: TGTGCCAGCAGGACCTCCCGCGGGGCCTACGAGCAGTACTTC.